This section outlines one T cell receptor beta chain sequence together with its context. Its antigen target is currently unknown. No qualities accompany the bases; no much larger clone lies one base away. The data stem from a study of T cell responses to AZD1222 COVID-19 vaccine (dated by TCRdb to about 2021). With respect to the entire study: AZD1222 recipients given second doses at about 4 weeks or at about 12 weeks were pooled, since spike-specific TCR depth and breadth were not found to differ between the two schedules. A total of just over 230 trial participants underwent TCR sequencing, of whom about 200 had received two doses of AZD1222 and around 25 had received two doses of the MenACWY control vaccine. Enrollment into the trials was organized by age into subgroups of 18-55, 56-69 and 70-plus years, and those subgroups contained approximately 150, 30 and 60 TCR-sequenced participants, respectively. The study at large found these results: In the small 56-69-year group, the increase in depth fell short of significance, most likely because of low power. Conclusions about previously exposed vaccinees were limited because only five to seven AZD1222 recipients were SARS-CoV-2 seropositive at baseline. After two AZD1222 doses, both the breadth and the depth of spike-specific TCRs were significantly higher than at day 0 and than in MenACWY recipients. Participants were mostly white British, with more females than males. The authors suggested clonal diversity may have been underestimated. Because no day 14 peak-response samples were available, the repertoires could be characterized only after the peak T cell response. Epitopes outside the regions mutated in the B.1.351 and B.1.1.7 variants were reportedly recognized by nearly half of the unique spike-specific TCRs. CD4 TCRs associated with the vaccine covered the entire spike protein, and the dominant responses were in regions 160-218 and 743-854.

The CDR3 regions of human TCRbeta chains were subjected to immunosequencing. Per the authors' processing: Repertoire TCRs were checked for matches against a reference library of SARS-CoV-2-specific TCRs that had been generated using the MIRA antigen-specificity platform. Breadth was defined as the fraction of unique TCRs that were SARS-CoV-2-associated. Depth was defined as the fraction of total T cells that were SARS-CoV-2-associated. Using the MIRA data, every spike-specific TCR was mapped to the spike region that the TCR reacted to and assigned to either a CD4 or a CD8 class. Log10-transformed breadth and depth values were compared by one-way ANOVA with Sidak's multiple comparisons tests. This is the immuneACCESS table as TCRdb keeps it, with only in-frame sequences that have V and J called. A part of the clones is gone; compared with another copy, unresolved V genes explain less than half, and the rest is unexplained. Clonal size and the V and J genes are those of that table, whereas D and trimming came from the DNA. This sample comprises 95,000 to 150,000 clones, around 90% of them detected only once. The ten largest clones capture approximately 4.2% of the sample.

The CDR3 holds 15 amino acids from the cysteine to the phenylalanine. Only the CDR3 region is kept as DNA, spanning 45 bases read in frame from base 1. CDR1 and CDR2 were assigned from the germline V gene as SGHTS and YDEGEE. Relative to germline, V is 2 bases shorter and J is 2 bases shorter, with 11 bases between their ends. The time point label of this sample denotes: baseline before first vaccination. The vaccinee samples were drawn from two UK trials, COV001 and COV002, one of which was a single-blind randomized controlled phase 2/3 trial testing AZD1222 (ChAdOx1 nCoV-19) in healthy adults. For TCRbeta chain sequencing, PBMC samples from trial participants were taken at day 0 and at day 28 after the second dose.

The TCR was taken from an adult in good health. Source: peripheral blood, taken on day 0 of AZD1222 vaccination. This sequence uses TRBV5-8 and TRBJ1-3, with TRBD1 tentatively as D gene (5 bases match). CDR3 reads: CASSFRGVTGNTIYF. The nucleotide sequence reads TGTGCCAGCAGCTTCAGAGGGGTAACTGGAAACACCATATATTTT.